This T cell receptor beta chain was sequenced for a study of Ad26.COV2.S vaccination and SARS-CoV-2 variants. This clone was found a few times. The CDR3 covers 11 residues. Germline CDR1 reads MNHEY; CDR2 reads SVGEGT. V lost 4 bases and J 9 bases, leaving 7 bases between the germline ends. Libraries were prepared by immunoSEQ multiplex PCR; TCRdb keeps only in-frame clonotypes and omits some of them. The sample lists 410,000 or so clones, about 92% occurring once. As for treatment: about 20 received Ad26.COV2.S at low or high dose, single or two shots; about five received placebo; per-sample allocation not given. All samples were drawn on day 63, counting from the first vaccine or placebo injection.

This chain joins TRBV6-2 or TRBV6-3 and TRBJ1-5; D is uncertain. The sequences come from peripheral blood, collected in a trial of Ad26.COV2.S vaccine versus placebo. This sequence was found in a person between 18 and 65 years old who received the Ad26.COV2.S COVID-19 vaccine or a placebo. Here the CDR3 reads CASSFPGPQHF. The CDR3 DNA sequence: TGTGCCAGCAGTTTTCCCGGGCCCCAGCATTTT.